This TCR beta chain was documented in a study of cytomegalovirus exposure and HLA in healthy donors. A multiplex PCR was run with 60 Vbeta primers and 13 Jbeta primers. The data were produced by immunoSEQ multiplex PCR, yet TCRdb's version contains in-frame clones alone and is incomplete. The sample lists roughly 160,000 clones; roughly 80% were seen once. Overall study findings and caveats: Later on, an analysis tied 15,000 to 20,000 TCR beta sequences to HLA alleles at 0.05 false discovery rate.

Turning to this clone: Its specificity is unknown.

This sequence was found in a man younger than 45 in good health and CMV-seropositive. The sample was PBMCs.

CDR3 DNA sequence: TGTGCCAGCAGCGCCCTACTAGCGGGGGGTGAGACCCAGTACTTC. Translated: CASSALLAGGETQYF. The J gene is TRBJ2-5, the V gene TRBV13, with TRBD2 matching over 12 bases. The germline CDR1 and CDR2 sequences are PRHDT and FYEKMQ (reference sequence). CDR3 length: 15 amino acids. V trimming: 5 bases; J trimming: 5 bases; junction bases outside the gene matches: 6.